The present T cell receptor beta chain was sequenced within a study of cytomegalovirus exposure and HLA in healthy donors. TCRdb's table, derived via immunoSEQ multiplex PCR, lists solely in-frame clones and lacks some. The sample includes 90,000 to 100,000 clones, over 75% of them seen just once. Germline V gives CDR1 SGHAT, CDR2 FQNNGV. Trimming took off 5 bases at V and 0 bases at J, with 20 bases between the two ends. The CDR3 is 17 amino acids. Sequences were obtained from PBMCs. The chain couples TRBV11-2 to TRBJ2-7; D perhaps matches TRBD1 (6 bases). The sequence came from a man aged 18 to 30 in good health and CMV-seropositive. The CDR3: CASSPWLWDTDSYEQYF. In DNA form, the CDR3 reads TGTGCCAGCAGCCCATGGTTGTGGGACACTGACTCCTACGAGCAGTACTTC.